Following are 21 T cell receptor beta chains from one sample sequenced in a study of OX40 agonist ivuxolimab in advanced cancers. Clones were sequenced by immunoSEQ multiplex PCR, and TCRdb holds only the in-frame ones, with some missing. The data show around 16,000 clones, around 84% seen once. The sample consisted of CD4+ or CD8+ T cells sorted from blood, taken in a trial of the OX40 agonist ivuxolimab. The receptors were sampled from an adult with an advanced solid tumor such as melanoma, head and neck, liver or kidney cancer.

The gene calls are TRBV5-1 and TRBJ1-1, with D perhaps TRBD1 (5 bases). V lost 0 bases and J 3 bases, leaving 12 bases between the germline ends. CDR3 length equals 15 residues. Germline CDR1 SGHRS, CDR2 YFSETQ. The CDR3 loop reads CASSLAGFGDTEAFF. CDR3 in DNA: TGCGCCAGCAGCTTGGCAGGGTTCGGCGACACTGAAGCTTTCTTT.

This clone was recorded once. V usage is TRBV20-1 and J usage is TRBJ1-2; D unresolved. The germline V and J ends were trimmed by 4 bases and 8 bases, with 11 bases remaining between them. The CDR3 sequence is 11 residues long. The germline V gene encodes CDR1 DFQATT and CDR2 SNEGSKA (reference sequence). The DNA of the CDR3 is TGCAGTGCTACCGGAGAGGAAGGCTACACCTTC. Translating gives CSATGEEGYTF.

The V and J genes are TRBV21-1 and TRBJ1-6; the table's D call, TRBD1, was not checked against the DNA. TRBV21-1 is deemed a pseudogene. The CDR3 is 16 residues long. The chain's CDR3 is CASSKPLRSENSPLHF. The CDR3 DNA follows: TGTGCCAGCAGTAAACCCCTCAGGTCGGAAAATTCACCCCTCCACTTT.

The CDR3 sequence: CASSPRGTSYNEQFF. CDR3 in DNA: TGTGCCAGCAGCCCCCGGGGAACCTCCTACAATGAGCAGTTCTTC. The chain joins TRBV9 to TRBJ2-1; a possible D gene is TRBD2 (5 bases). The CDR3 runs 15 residues. Germline assignment: CDR1 SGDLS and CDR2 YYNGEE. V lost 4 bases and J 0 bases, leaving 11 bases between the germline ends. Based on the CDR3 plus reference TRBV9 and TRBJ2-1, the full variable domain is DSGVTQTPKHLITATGQRVTLRCSPRSGDLSVYWYQQSLDQGLQFLIQYYNGEERAKGNILERFSAQQFPDLHSELNLSSLELGDSALYFCASSPRGTSYNEQFFGPGTRLTVL.

V and J are TRBV4-2 and TRBJ2-7; TRBD2 agrees at 7 bases. V gave up 5 bases and J gave up 2 bases; unmatched junction bases: 6. CDR1 is LGHNA and CDR2 is YNFKEQ in the germline V gene. This CDR3 is built from 14 residues. This CDR3 is CASSRAGPPYEQYF. CDR3 DNA: TGTGCCAGCAGCAGAGCGGGACCCCCCTACGAGCAGTACTTC.

The CDR3 reads CASSFSGDGYTF. The CDR3 coding sequence is TGTGCCAGCAGCTTTAGTGGTGATGGCTACACCTTC. The rearrangement uses TRBV7-9 and TRBJ1-2; no reliable D call. CDR3 length equals 12 residues. Deletions cut 3 bases from V and 6 bases from J, with 8 bases between. Germline V gene sequence: CDR1 SEHNR, CDR2 FQNEAQ (reference sequence). Variable domain in full (rest from reference TRBV7-9 and TRBJ1-2): DTGVSQNPRHKITKRGQNVTFRCDPISEHNRLYWYRQTLGQGPEFLTYFQNEAQLEKSRLLSDRFSAERPKGSFSTLEIQRTEQGDSAMYLCASSFSGDGYTFGSGTRLTVV.

V and J are TRBV6-5 and TRBJ2-7; TRBD2 aligns across 8 bases. J was trimmed by 3 bases and V by 7 bases; bases with no gene match: 5. The CDR3 sequence is 13 residues long. In germline, CDR1 is MNHEY, CDR2 SVGAGI. CDR3 in DNA: TGTGCCAGCAAGACCGGGACTAGCTACGAGCAGTACTTC. It specifies CASKTGTSYEQYF.

The chain is built from TRBV28 and TRBJ2-7; 12 nucleotides align to TRBD2. Losses at the gene ends were 4 bases for V and 1 base for J; bases not matched to a gene: 8. There are 17 residues in the CDR3. Germline CDR1 reads MDHEN; CDR2 reads SYDVKM. For the CDR3, the DNA is TGTGCCAGCAGTTCCCTAGCGGGAGGGCCACCATCCTACGAGCAGTACTTC. Protein sequence: CASSSLAGGPPSYEQYF. Filled out from reference TRBV28 and TRBJ2-7, the complete variable domain reads DVKVTQSSRYLVKRTGEKVFLECVQDMDHENMFWYRQDPGLGLRLIYFSYDVKMKEKGDIPEGYSVSREKKERFSLILESASTNQTSMYLCASSSLAGGPPSYEQYFGPGTRLTVT.

The rearrangement joins TRBV7-2 to TRBJ1-2; D uncertain. The CDR3 is made up of 13 amino acids. V lost 1 base and J lost 8, with 11 bases in between. Germline CDR1 reads SGHTA; CDR2 reads FQGNSA. The CDR3 region has the DNA TGTGCCAGCAGCTTAGGTCTAGGGAAAGGCTACACCTTC. This translates into CASSLGLGKGYTF.

The chain employs TRBV2 and TRBJ2-5; 8 bases are shared with TRBD2. V lost 6 bases, J lost 4 bases, and 4 bases stayed unmatched. Per the germline V gene, CDR1 is SNHLY and CDR2 is FYNNEI. CDR3 length: 13 amino acids. The CDR3 DNA reads TGTGCCAGCAGCGGACTAGCCGTAGAGACCCAGTACTTC. It yields the protein CASSGLAVETQYF.

The rearrangement joins TRBV10-1 to TRBJ2-7; no clear D. V gave up 5 bases and J gave up 7 bases, with 18 bases separating them. The CDR3 is 14 residues long. Looked up from germline, CDR1 is WNHNN and CDR2 is SYGVQD (reference sequence). CDR3 nucleotide sequence: TGCGCCAGCAGTTCTGGACGGGCCTCCTGGGAGCAGTACTTC. Its protein product is CASSSGRASWEQYF.

This rearrangement joins TRBV5-1 to TRBJ1-3; possible D gene TRBD1, 5 bases. With 1 base removed from V and 0 bases from J, the gap between germline ends came to 11 bases. The CDR3 sequence is 16 residues long. CDR1 and CDR2 (germline): SGHRS, YFSETQ. In nucleotides, the CDR3 is TGCGCCAGCAGCTTGTCTGGGGCTTTCTCTGGAAACACCATATATTTT. Encoded protein: CASSLSGAFSGNTIYF.

The chain couples TRBV21-1 to TRBJ1-6; TRBD1 reflects the table's D call only, with no check against the DNA. TRBV21-1 is designated a pseudogene. This CDR3 is 16 amino acids long. The CDR3: CASSKVTGEDNSPLHF. CDR3 sequence (DNA): TGTGCCAGCAGCAAAGTTACAGGGGAGGATAATTCACCCCTCCACTTT.

This chain uses TRBV19 with TRBJ1-2; a weak D match, TRBD1 (5 bases). This CDR3 has 14 amino acids. CDR1 and CDR2 from the germline V gene are LNHDA and SQIVND (reference sequence). Between the trimmed V and J ends, which lost 6 bases and 4 bases, there was a span of 15 bases. CDR3 bases: TGTGCCAGTAGGCTATCGGGGGTAGGCTATGGCTACACCTTC. Its translation: CASRLSGVGYGYTF.

The chain links TRBV5-1 to TRBJ1-4, with 8 bases fitting TRBD1. The CDR3 covers 13 residues. The germline CDR1 and CDR2 sequences are SGHRS and YFSETQ. J gave up 7 bases and V 4 bases, and 3 bases lay outside the gene matches. CDR3 residues: CASSPGQGEKLFF. Written as DNA, the CDR3 is TGCGCCAGCAGCCCAGGACAGGGTGAAAAACTGTTTTTT.

The chain combines TRBV5-6 with TRBJ1-6; D gene ambiguous. Between the trimmed V and J ends, which lost 2 bases and 5 bases, there was a span of 8 bases. The CDR3 is 14 residues long. From germline, CDR1 is SGHDT and CDR2 YYEEEE. This chain's CDR3 is CASSLGYDNSPLHF. As DNA, the CDR3 is TGTGCCAGCAGCTTAGGTTACGATAATTCACCCCTCCACTTT.

The rearrangement joins TRBV7-3 to TRBJ1-2, with a weak D call TRBD1 (6 bases). There are 16 residues in the CDR3. Germline V gene data show CDR1 as SGHTA and CDR2 as FQGTGA. V gave up 2 bases and J gave up 1 base, with 14 bases separating them. The CDR3: CASSLHSGGLNYGYTF. The CDR3 DNA reads TGTGCCAGCAGCTTACATTCGGGGGGCCTTAACTATGGCTACACCTTC.

This rearrangement joins TRBV2 to TRBJ2-7; TRBD1 might be the D (6 bases). Germline CDR1 is SNHLY and CDR2 is FYNNEI. Trimming pared 2 bases from V and 0 bases from J, leaving 11 bases between. The CDR3 covers 15 residues. CDR3 sequence: CASSEFDRSSYEQYF. DNA for the CDR3: TGTGCCAGCAGTGAATTTGACAGGAGCTCCTACGAGCAGTACTTC.

Of note for this clone: At one end, the junction sequence differs from germline, possibly due to a read error. This chain connects TRBV10-2 to TRBJ1-2, with TRBD1 matching 8 bases. This CDR3 has 15 amino acids. Germline V gene data show CDR1 as WSHSY and CDR2 as SAAADI. The CDR3 reads CAGSTQGQGTYGYTF. The CDR3 region has the DNA TGCGCCGGCAGTACCCAAGGACAGGGTACCTATGGCTACACCTTC.

This sequence joins TRBV5-1 and TRBJ2-6; maybe TRBD1 (6 bases). This CDR3 spans 17 amino acids. Germline CDR1 SGHRS, CDR2 YFSETQ. V was cut by 2 bases and J by 0 bases, with 12 bases left in between. CDR3 coding DNA: TGCGCCAGCAGCTTCGCCACAGGGATCTCTGGGGCCAACGTCCTGACTTTC. Protein sequence: CASSFATGISGANVLTF.

This chain uses TRBV18 with TRBJ1-2, with D hard to call. CDR1 and CDR2 from the germline V gene are KGHSH and LQKENI. Trimming took 2 bases from V and 3 from J, leaving 10 bases between them. The CDR3 is made up of 14 amino acids. CDR3 DNA sequence: TGTGCCAGCTCACCAATGGGAGGCGACTATGGCTACACCTTC. It specifies CASSPMGGDYGYTF. Drawing the rest from reference TRBV18 and TRBJ1-2, the complete variable domain is NAGVMQNPRHLVRRRGQEARLRCSPMKGHSHVYWYRQLPEEGLKFMVYLQKENIIDESGMPKERFSAEFPKEGPSILRIQQVVRGDSAAYFCASSPMGGDYGYTFGSGTRLTVV.